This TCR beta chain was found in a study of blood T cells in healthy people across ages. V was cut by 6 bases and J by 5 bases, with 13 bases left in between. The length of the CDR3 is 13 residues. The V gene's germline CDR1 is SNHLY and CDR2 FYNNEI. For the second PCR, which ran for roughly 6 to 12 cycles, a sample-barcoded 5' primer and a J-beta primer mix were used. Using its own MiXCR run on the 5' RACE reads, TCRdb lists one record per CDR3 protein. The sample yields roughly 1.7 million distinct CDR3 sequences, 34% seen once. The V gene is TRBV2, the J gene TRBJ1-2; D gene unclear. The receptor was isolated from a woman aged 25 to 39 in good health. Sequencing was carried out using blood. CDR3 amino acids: CASREGFEYGYTF. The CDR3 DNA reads TGTGCCAGCAGGGAGGGTTTTGAATATGGCTACACCTTC.